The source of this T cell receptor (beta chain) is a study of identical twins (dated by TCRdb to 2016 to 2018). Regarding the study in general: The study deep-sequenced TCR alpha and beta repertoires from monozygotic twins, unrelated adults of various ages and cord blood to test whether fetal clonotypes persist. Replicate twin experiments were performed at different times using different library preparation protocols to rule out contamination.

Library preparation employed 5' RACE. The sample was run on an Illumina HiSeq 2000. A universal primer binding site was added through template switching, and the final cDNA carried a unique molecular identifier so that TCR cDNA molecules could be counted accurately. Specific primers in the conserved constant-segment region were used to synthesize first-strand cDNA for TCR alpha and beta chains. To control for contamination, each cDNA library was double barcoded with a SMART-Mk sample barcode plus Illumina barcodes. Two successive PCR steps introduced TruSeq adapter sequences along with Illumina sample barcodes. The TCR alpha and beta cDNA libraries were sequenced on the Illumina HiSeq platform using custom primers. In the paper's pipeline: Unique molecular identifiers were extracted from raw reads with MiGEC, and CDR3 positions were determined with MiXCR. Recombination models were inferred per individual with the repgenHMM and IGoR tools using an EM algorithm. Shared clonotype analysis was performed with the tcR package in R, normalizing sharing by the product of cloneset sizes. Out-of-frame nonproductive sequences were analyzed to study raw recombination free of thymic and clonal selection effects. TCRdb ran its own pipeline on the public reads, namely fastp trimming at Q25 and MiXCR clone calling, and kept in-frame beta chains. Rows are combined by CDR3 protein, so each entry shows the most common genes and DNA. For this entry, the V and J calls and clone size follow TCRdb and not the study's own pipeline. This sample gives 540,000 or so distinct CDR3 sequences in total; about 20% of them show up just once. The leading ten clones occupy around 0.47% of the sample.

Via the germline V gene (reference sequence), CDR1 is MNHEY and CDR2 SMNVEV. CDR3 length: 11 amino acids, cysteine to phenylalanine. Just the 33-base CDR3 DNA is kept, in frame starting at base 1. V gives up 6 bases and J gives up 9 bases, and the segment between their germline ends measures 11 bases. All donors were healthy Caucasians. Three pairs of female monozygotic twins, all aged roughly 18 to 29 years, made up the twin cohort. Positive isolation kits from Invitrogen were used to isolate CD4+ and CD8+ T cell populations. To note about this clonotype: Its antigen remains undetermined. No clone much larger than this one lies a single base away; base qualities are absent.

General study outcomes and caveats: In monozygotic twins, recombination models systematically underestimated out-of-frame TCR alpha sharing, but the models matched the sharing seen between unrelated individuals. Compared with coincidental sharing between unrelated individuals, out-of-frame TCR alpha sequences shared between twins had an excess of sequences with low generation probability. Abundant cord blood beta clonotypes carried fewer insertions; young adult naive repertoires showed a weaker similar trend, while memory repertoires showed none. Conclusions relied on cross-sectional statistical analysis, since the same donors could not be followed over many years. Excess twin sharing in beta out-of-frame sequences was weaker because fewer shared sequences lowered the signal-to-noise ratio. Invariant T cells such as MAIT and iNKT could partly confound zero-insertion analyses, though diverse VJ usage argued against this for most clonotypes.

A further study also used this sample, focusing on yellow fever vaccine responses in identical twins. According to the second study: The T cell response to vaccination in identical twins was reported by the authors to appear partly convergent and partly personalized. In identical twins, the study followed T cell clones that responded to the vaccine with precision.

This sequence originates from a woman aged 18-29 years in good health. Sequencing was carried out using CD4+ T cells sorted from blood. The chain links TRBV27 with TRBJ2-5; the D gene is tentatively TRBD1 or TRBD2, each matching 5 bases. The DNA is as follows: TGTGCCAGCAGGCAACTAGGGGCCCAGTACTTC. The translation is CASRQLGAQYF.